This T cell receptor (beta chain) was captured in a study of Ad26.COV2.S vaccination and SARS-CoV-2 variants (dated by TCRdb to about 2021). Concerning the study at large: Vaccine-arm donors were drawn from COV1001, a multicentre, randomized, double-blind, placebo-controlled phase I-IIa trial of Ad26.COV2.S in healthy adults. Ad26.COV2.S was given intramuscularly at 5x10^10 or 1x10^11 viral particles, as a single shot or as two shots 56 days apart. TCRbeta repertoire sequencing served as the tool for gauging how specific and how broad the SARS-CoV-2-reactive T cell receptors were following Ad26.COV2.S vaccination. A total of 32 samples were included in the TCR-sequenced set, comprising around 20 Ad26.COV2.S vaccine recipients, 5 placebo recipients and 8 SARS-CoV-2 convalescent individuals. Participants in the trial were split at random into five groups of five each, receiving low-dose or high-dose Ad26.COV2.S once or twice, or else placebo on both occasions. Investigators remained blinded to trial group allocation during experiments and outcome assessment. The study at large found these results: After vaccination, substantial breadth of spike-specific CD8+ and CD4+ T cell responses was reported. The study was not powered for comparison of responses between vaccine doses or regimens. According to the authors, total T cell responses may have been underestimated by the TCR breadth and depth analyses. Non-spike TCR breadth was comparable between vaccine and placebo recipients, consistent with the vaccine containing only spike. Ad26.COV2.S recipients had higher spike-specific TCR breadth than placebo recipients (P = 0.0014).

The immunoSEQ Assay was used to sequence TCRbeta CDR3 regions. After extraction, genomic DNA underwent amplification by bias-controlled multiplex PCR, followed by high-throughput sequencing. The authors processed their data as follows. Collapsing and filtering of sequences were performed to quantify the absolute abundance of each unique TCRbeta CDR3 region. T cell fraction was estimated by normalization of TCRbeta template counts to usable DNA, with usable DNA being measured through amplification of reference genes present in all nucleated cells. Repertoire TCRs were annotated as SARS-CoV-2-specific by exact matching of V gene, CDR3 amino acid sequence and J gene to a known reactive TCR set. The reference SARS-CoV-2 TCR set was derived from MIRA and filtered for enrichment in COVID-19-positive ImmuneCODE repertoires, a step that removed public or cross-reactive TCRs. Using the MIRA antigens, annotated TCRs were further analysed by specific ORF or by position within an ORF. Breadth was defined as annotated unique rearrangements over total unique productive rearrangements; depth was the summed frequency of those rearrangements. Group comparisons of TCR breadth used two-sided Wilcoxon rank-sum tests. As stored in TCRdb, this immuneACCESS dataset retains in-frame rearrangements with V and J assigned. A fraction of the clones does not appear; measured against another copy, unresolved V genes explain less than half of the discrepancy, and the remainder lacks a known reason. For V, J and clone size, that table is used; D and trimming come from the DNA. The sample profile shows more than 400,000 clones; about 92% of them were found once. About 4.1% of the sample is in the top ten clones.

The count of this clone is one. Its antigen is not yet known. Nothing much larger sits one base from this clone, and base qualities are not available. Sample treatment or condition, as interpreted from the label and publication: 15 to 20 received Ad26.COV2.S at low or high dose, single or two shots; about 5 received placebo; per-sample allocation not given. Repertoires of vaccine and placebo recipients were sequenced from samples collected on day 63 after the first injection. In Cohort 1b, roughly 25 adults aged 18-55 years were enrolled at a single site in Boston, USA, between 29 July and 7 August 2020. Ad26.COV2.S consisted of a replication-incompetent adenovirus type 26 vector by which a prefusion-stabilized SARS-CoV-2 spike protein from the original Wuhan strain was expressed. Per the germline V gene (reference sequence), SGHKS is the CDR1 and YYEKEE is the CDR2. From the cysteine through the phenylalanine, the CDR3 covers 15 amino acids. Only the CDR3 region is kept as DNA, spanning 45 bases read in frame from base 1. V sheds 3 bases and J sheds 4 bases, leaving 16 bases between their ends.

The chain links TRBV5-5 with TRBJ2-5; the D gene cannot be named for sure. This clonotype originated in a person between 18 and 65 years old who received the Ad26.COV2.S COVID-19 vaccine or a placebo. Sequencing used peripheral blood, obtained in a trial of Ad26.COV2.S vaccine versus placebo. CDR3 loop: CASSSQVGSGETQYF. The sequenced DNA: TGTGCCAGCAGCTCCCAGGTGGGGTCCGGAGAGACCCAGTACTTC.